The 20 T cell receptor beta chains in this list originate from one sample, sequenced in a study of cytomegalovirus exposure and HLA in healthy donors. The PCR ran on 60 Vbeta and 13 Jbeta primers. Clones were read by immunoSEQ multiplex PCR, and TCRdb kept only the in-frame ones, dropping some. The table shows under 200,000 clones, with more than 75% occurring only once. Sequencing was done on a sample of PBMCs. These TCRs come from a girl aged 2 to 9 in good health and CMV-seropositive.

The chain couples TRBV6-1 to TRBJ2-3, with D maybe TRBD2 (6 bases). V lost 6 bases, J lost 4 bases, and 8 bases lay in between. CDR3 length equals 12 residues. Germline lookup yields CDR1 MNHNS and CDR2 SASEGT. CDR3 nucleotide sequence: TGTGCCAGCAGGAGACTAGCAGATACGCAGTATTTT. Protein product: CASRRLADTQYF.

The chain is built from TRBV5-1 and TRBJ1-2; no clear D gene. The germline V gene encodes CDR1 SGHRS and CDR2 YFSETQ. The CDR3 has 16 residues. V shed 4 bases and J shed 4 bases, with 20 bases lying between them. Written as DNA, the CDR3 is TGCGCCAGCAGCCCCAGTGTCGGTGATAGCATCTATGGCTACACCTTC. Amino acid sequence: CASSPSVGDSIYGYTF.

DNA for the CDR3: TGTGCCTGGAACCCCGGGACTCACTACGAGCAGTACTTC. Its translation: CAWNPGTHYEQYF. The chain links TRBV30 to TRBJ2-5; possible D gene TRBD2, 6 bases. The J call may be incorrect, as the DNA end agrees better with TRBJ2-7. CDR1 is GTSNPN, CDR2 SVGIG, per germline (reference sequence). The CDR3 length is 13 residues.

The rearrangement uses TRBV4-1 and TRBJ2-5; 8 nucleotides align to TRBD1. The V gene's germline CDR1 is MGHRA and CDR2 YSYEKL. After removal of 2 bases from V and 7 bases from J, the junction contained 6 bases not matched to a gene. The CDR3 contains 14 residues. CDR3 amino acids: CASSQMDRVGTQYF. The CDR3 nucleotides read TGCGCCAGCAGCCAAATGGACAGGGTAGGGACCCAGTACTTC.

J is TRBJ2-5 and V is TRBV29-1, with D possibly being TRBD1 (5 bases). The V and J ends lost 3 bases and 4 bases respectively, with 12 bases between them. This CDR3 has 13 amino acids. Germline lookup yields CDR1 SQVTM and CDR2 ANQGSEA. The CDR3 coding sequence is TGCAGCGTTGATCAGGGCTCTGGAGAGACCCAGTACTTC. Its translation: CSVDQGSGETQYF.

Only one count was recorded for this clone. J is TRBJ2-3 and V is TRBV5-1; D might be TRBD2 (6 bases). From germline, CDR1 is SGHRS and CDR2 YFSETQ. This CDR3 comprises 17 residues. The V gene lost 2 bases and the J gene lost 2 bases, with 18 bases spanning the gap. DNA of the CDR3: TGCGCCAGCAGCTTAATTGGAGCGGGTCACCCCACAGATACGCAGTATTTT. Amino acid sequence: CASSLIGAGHPTDTQYF.

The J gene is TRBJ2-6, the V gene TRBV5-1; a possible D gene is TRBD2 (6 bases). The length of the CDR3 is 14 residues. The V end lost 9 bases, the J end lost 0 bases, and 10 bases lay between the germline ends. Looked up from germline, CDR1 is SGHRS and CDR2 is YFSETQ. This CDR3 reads CATTTSSGANVLTF. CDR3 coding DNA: TGCGCCACGACGACTAGCTCTGGGGCCAACGTCCTGACTTTC.

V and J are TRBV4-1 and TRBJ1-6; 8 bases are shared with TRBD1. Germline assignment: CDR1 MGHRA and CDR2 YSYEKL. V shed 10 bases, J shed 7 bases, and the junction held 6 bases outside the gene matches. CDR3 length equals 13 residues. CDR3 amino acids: CATGQGGNSPLHF. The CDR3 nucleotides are TGCGCCACTGGACAGGGAGGGAATTCACCCCTCCACTTT.

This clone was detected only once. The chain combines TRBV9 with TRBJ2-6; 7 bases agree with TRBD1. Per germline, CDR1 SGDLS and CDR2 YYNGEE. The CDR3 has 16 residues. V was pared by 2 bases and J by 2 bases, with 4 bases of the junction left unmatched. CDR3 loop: CASSVLQGPGANVLTF. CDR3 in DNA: TGTGCCAGCAGCGTTCTACAGGGGCCTGGGGCCAACGTCCTGACTTTC.

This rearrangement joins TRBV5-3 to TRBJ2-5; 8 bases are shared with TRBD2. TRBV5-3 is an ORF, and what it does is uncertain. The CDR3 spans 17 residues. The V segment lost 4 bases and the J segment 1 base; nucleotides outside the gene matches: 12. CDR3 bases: TGTGCCAGAAGCATGGGACTAACGGGAGGGATCCAAGAGACCCAGTACTTC. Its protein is CARSMGLTGGIQETQYF.

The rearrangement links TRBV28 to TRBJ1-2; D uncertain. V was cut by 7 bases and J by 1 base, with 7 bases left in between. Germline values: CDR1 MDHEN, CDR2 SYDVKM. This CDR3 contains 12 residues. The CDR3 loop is CASISLNYGYTF. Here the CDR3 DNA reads TGTGCCAGCATCTCCCTTAACTATGGCTACACCTTC.

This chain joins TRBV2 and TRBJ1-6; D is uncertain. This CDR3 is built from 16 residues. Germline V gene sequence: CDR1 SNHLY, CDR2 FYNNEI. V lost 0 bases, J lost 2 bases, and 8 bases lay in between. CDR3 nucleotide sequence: TGTGCCAGCAGTGAAGCGTTACAGCCCTATAATTCACCCCTCCACTTT. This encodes CASSEALQPYNSPLHF.

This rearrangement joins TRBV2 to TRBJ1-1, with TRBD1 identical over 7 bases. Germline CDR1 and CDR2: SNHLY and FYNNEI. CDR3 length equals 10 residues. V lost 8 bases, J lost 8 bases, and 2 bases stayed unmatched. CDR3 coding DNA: TGTGCCAGCCGGGGACAGGAAGCTTTCTTT. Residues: CASRGQEAFF. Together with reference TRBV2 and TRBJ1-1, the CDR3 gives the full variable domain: EPEVTQTPSHQVTQMGQEVILRCVPISNHLYFYWYRQILGQKVEFLVSFYNNEISEKSEIFDDQFSVERPDGSNFTLKIRSTKLEDSAMYFCASRGQEAFFGQGTRLTVV.

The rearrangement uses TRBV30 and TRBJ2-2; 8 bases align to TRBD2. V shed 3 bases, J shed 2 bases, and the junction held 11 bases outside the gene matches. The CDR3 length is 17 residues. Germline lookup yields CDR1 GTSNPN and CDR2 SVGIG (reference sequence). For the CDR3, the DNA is TGTGCCTGGAGCGGTATTGCAGCGGGGGCCAACACCGGGGAGCTGTTTTTT. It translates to CAWSGIAAGANTGELFF.

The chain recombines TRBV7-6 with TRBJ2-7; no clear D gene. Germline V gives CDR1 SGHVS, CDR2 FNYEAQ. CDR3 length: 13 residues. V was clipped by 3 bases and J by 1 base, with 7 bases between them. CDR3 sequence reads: CASSFTSSYEQYF. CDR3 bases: TGTGCCAGCAGCTTTACAAGTTCCTACGAGCAGTACTTC.

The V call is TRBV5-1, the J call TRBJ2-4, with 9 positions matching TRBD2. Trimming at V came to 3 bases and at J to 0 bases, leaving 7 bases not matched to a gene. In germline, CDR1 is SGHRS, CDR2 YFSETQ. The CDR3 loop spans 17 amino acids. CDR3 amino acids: CASSSTSGGVAKNIQYF. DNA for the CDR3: TGCGCCAGCAGCTCGACTAGCGGAGGGGTAGCCAAAAACATTCAGTACTTC.

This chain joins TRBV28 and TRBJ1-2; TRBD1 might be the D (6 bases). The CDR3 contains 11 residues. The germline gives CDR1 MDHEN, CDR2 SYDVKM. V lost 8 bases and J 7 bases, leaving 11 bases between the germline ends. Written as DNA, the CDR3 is TGTGCCAGCGTCGTCAGGGGTGGCTACACCTTC. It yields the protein CASVVRGGYTF.

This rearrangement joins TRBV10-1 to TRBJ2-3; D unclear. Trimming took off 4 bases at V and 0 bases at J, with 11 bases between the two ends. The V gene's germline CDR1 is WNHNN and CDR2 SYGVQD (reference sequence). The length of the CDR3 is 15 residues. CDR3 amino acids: CASSAGVWSTDTQYF. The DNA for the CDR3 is TGCGCCAGCAGTGCCGGTGTCTGGAGCACAGATACGCAGTATTTT.

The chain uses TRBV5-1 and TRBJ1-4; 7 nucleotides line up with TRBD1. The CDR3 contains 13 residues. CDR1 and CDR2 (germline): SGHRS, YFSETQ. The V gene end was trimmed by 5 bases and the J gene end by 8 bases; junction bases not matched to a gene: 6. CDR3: CASRRDSGEKLFF. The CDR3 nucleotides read TGCGCCAGCAGGAGGGACAGCGGAGAAAAACTGTTTTTT.

The CDR3 region has the DNA TGTGCCAGCAGCGGCTCGGGTCTGGTTCAGCCCCAGCATTTT. This encodes CASSGSGLVQPQHF. V usage is TRBV9 and J usage is TRBJ1-5; D unresolved. The germline gives CDR1 SGDLS, CDR2 YYNGEE. The CDR3 is 14 residues long. Trimming shortened V by 3 bases and J by 6 bases, and 13 bases separated the two germline ends.